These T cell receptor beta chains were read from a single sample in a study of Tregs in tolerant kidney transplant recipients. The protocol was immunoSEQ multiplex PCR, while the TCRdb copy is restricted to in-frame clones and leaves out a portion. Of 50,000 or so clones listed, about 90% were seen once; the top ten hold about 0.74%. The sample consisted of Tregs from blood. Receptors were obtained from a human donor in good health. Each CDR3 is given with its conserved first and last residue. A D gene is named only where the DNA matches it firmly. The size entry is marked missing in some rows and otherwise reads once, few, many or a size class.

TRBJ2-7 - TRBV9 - CASSVDYEETYEQYF TGTGCCAGCAGCGTAGATTACGAGGAGACCTACGAGCAGTACTTC
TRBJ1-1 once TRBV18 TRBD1 CASSPSPGGGGTEAFF TGTGCCAGCTCACCCTCCCCAGGGGGCGGTGGCACTGAAGCTTTCTTT
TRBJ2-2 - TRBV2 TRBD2 CASSEAQRLAAELFF TGTGCCAGCAGTGAAGCGCAACGACTAGCGGCGGAGCTGTTTTTT
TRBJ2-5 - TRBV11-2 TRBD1 CASSPPAGTVRLETQYF TGTGCCAGCAGCCCCCCGGCCGGGACAGTCCGCCTGGAGACCCAGTACTTC
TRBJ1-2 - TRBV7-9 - CASSVGVYGYTF TGTGCCAGCAGCGTGGGAGTCTATGGCTACACCTTC
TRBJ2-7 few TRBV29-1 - CSVGRGGSSYEQYF TGCAGCGTGGGCAGGGGGGGAAGCTCCTACGAGCAGTACTTC
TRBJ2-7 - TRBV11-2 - CASSLIPTNTAYGQYF TGTGCCAGCAGCTTAATCCCCACTAACACCGCGTACGGGCAGTACTTC
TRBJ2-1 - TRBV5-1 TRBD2 CASSLRSSGTYNEQFF TGCGCCAGCAGCTTGAGGTCTAGCGGGACCTACAATGAGCAGTTCTTC
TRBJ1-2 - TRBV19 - CASRRDTPYGYTF TGTGCCAGTAGAAGGGATACACCGTATGGCTACACCTTC
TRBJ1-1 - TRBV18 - CASSPSSRGITEAFF TGTGCCAGCTCACCATCGTCCAGGGGCATCACTGAAGCTTTCTTT
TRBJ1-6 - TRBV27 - CASSSRRHSPLHF TGTGCCAGCAGTTCCAGACGGCATTCACCCCTCCACTTT
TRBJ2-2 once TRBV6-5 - CASSYSNRGRGELFF TGTGCCAGCAGTTACTCGAACAGAGGGAGAGGGGAGCTGTTTTTT
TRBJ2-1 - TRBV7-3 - CASSLTRQAGGTRSNNEQFF TGTGCCAGCAGCTTAACGAGACAGGCAGGGGGGACTAGGAGTAACAATGAGCAGTTCTTC
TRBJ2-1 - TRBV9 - CASNPEFAGNEQFF TGTGCCAGCAACCCGGAGTTTGCGGGGAATGAGCAGTTCTTC
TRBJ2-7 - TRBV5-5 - CASSLALPGLYEQYF TGTGCCAGCAGCTTGGCCCTACCGGGATTGTACGAGCAGTACTTC